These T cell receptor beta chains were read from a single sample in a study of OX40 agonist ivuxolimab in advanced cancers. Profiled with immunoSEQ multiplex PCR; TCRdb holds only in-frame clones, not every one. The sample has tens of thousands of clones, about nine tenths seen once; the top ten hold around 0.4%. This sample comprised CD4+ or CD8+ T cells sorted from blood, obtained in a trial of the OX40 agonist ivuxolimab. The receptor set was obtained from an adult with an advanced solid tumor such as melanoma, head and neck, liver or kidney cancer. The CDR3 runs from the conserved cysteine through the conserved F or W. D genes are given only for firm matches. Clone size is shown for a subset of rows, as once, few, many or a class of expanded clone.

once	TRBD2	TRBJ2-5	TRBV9	TGTGCCAGCAGCGGGACTAGCGGGAGTGAGACCCAGTACTTC	CASSGTSGSETQYF
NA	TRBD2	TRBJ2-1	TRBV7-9	TGTGCCAGCAGCTCCCATAGCGGGAGAAAGTACAATGAGCAGTTCTTC	CASSSHSGRKYNEQFF
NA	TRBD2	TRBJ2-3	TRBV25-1	TGTGCCAGCAGTGAAATAGCGGGAGGTTTCACAGATACGCAGTATTTT	CASSEIAGGFTDTQYF
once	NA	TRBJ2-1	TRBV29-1	TGCAGCAAGGGGTCCTCGAACAATGAGCAGTTCTTC	CSKGSSNNEQFF
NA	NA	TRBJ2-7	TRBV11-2	TGTGCCAGCAGCTTAGTAGCCGCGAACGAGCAGTACTTC	CASSLVAANEQYF
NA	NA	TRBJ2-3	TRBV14	TGTGCCAGCAGAAGAACGGGAACCACAGATACGCAGTATTTT	CASRRTGTTDTQYF
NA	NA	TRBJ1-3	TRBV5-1	TGCGCCAGCAGTGACAGCTCTGGAAACACCATATATTTT	CASSDSSGNTIYF
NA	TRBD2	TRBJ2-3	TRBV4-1	TGCGCCAGCAGGAAAGGGACTAGCGGACCCACAGATACGCAGTATTTT	CASRKGTSGPTDTQYF
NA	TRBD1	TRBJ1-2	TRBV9	TGTGCCAGCAGCCCAGGACAGGACAGGGGCGGGTATGGCTACACCTTC	CASSPGQDRGGYGYTF
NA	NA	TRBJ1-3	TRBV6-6	TGTGCCAGCAGCCCCTCCCCCAACACCATATATTTT	CASSPSPNTIYF
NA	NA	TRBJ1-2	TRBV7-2	TGTGCCAGCAGCTTAGTTTCAGGGCCCTCCTATGGCTACACCTTC	CASSLVSGPSYGYTF
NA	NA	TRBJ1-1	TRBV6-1	TGTGCCAGCAGTGAATTTCACAAGAACACTGAAGCTTTCTTT	CASSEFHKNTEAFF
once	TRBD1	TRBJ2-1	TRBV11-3	TGTGCCAGCAGCTCCGGGACAGAGGAGTTCTTC	CASSSGTEEFF
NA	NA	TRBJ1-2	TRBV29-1	TGCAGCGTTGTCGCCAGGGGCGTTAACTATGGCTACACCTTC	CSVVARGVNYGYTF
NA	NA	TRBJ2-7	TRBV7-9	TGTGCCAGCAGCTTGGGCGACGGCACCTACGTCTACGAGCAGTACTTC	CASSLGDGTYVYEQYF
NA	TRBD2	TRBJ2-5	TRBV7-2	TGTGCCAGCAGGAAAGGATTAGCGGGAGTGGAGACCCAGTACTTC	CASRKGLAGVETQYF
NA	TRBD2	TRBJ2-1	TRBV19	TGTGCCAGTAGTATGCGGACTAGCGGACCCTACAATGAGCAGTTCTTC	CASSMRTSGPYNEQFF
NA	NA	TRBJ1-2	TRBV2	TGTGCCAGCAGTGAAGTACCTAACTATGGCTACACCTTC	CASSEVPNYGYTF
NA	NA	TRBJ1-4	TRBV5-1	TGCGCCAGCAGCTTGGGGTCGGGAGCAACTAATGAAAAACTGTTTTTT	CASSLGSGATNEKLFF
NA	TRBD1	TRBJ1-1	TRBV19	TGTGCCAGTAGGGCGGGGACAGGGGAGGCCACTGAAGCTTTCTTT	CASRAGTGEATEAFF
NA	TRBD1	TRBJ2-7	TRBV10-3	TGTGCCATCAGAAGGGACAGGGGGGTTGACTACGAGCAGTACTTC	CAIRRDRGVDYEQYF
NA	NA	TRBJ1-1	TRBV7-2	TGTGCCAGCAGCCGGTCGCAGATGAACACTGAAGCTTTCTTT	CASSRSQMNTEAFF
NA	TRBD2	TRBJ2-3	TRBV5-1	TGCGCCAGCGGTGGACTAGCGGGAGGCGCAGATACGCAGTATTTT	CASGGLAGGADTQYF
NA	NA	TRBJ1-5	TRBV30	TGTGCCTGGAGCGAGTTACTAGGGCCCCAGCATTTT	CAWSELLGPQHF
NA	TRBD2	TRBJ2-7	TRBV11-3	TGTGCCAGCAGCTTAGACGGGGGACTAGCGAAGACCTACGAGCAGTACTTC	CASSLDGGLAKTYEQYF
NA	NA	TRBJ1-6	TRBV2	TGTGCCAGCATTCGTCTGATTAATTCACCCCTCCACTTT	CASIRLINSPLHF
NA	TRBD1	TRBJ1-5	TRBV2	TGTGCCAGCAGTGGACAGGGAACGTATCAGCCCCAGCACTTT	CASSGQGTYQPQHF
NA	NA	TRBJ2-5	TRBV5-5	TGTGCCAGCAGCATAGGAGAGACCCAGTACTTC	CASSIGETQYF
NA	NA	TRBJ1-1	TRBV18	TGTGCCAGCTCGGGGGGGTTGGAAAACACTGAAGCTTTCTTT	CASSGGLENTEAFF
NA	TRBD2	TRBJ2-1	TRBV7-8	TGTGCCAGCAGCTCCACCCGCGCGGGGGGTTACAATGAGCAGTTCTTC	CASSSTRAGGYNEQFF
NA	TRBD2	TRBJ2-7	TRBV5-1	TGCGCCAGCAGCCGAACCACTTTGACTAGCGGGAGTGGGGTAGGTGAGCAGTACTTC	CASSRTTLTSGSGVGEQYF
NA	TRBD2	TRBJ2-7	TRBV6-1	TGTGCCAGCAGTGTGGCGGGAGCTTCCTCCTACGAGCAGTACTTC	CASSVAGASSYEQYF
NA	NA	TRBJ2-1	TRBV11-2	TGTGCCAGCAGACCCCGGGGGAAGCTTTCCTACAATGAGCAGTTCTTC	CASRPRGKLSYNEQFF
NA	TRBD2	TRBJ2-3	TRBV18	TGTGCCAGCTCACCAGGACTAGCGGGAAGCACAGATACGCAGTATTTT	CASSPGLAGSTDTQYF
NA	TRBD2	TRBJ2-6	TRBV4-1	TGCGCCAGCAGCCAACTTCCTAGCGGAATCTCTGGGGCCAACGTCCTGACTTTC	CASSQLPSGISGANVLTF
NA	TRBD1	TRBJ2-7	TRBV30	TGTGCCCGCGCCACGGGACAGGGAAAACACGAGCAGTACTTC	CARATGQGKHEQYF
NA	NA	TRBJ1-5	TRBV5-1	TGCGCCAGCAGCTTGGGACAGGATAGCAATCAGCCCCAGCATTTT	CASSLGQDSNQPQHF
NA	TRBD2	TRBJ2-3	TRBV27	TGTGCCAGCAGACCATTTTGGGGGGGTCTAGCGGGAGGGCCAGATACGCAGTATTTT	CASRPFWGGLAGGPDTQYF
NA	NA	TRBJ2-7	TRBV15	TGTGCCACCAGCAGAGATCGCGGAAACTACTACGAGCAGTACTTC	CATSRDRGNYYEQYF
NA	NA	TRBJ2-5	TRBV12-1	NA	CASSFGLGTHQETQYF
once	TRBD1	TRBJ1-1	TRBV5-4	TGTGCCAGCAGCTCGGGACAGCGTGTCACTGAAGCTTTCTTT	CASSSGQRVTEAFF
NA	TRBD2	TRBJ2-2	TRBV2	TGTGCCAGCAAAGGAACTAGCGGGAGTCCCGGGGAGCTGTTTTTT	CASKGTSGSPGELFF
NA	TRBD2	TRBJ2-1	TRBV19	TGTGCCAGTAGTATTCCGGGAGGGCCAAATGAGCAGTTCTTC	CASSIPGGPNEQFF
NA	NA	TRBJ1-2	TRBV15	TGTGCCACCAGCAGAGAAACCGGGACTCCCAACTATGGCTACACCTTC	CATSRETGTPNYGYTF
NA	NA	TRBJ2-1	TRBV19	TGTGCCAGTAACGGCGGGATTGGGTCCTACAATGAGCAGTTCTTC	CASNGGIGSYNEQFF
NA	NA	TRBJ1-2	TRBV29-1	TGCAGCGGGAGCGGGGCGGGGTCAAATGGCTACACCTTC	CSGSGAGSNGYTF
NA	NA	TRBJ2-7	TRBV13	TGTGCCAGCAGCGTGGGCAGGGGAGGATACGAGCAGTACTTC	CASSVGRGGYEQYF
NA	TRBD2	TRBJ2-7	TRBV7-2	TGTGCCAGCAGCGCCCCACTAGCGGGAGGGCTTAGCAAGCAGTACTTC	CASSAPLAGGLSKQYF
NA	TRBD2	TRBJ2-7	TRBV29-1	TGCAGCGTCTCCGGGGGGGGGACTCTCGACGAGCAGTACTTC	CSVSGGGTLDEQYF